What follows describes a single T cell receptor beta chain. What it binds is unknown. Trimming removed 4 bases at V and 7 bases at J, with 5 bases between. Germline CDR1 and CDR2: MNHEY and SMNVEV (reference sequence). This CDR3 comprises 11 residues. This record belongs to a study of healthy donors' naive CD4 and CD8 T cells. At the level of the study: Donors came from three age groups: 20-25, 40-50 and 60-70 years. General observations from the study: Roughly 13% of CD4/CD8 propensity variance appeared explained by V, J and CDR3 charge.

A linear amplification protocol produced the TCR libraries from 500 ng of total RNA. Study processing details: From a few healthy donors, roughly 78,000 rearranged TCR alpha transcripts were sequenced. TCRdb passed the reads through MiXCR, listing each CDR3 protein once. In this record, the V and J calls reflect TCRdb's handling and not the investigators' own analysis. The sample holds 180,000 or so distinct CDR3 sequences, under 85% seen once. The chain combines TRBV27 with TRBJ2-4; no reliable D call. Sequences were obtained from naive CD4+ and CD8+ T cells sorted from blood, pooled from several donors. The sequence was collected from a pool of human donors in good health; the sample pools cells from several healthy donors. CDR3 DNA sequence: TGTGCCAGCAGTTGGGGTAACATTCAGTACTTC. Its translation: CASSWGNIQYF.